This TCR beta chain was recovered during a study of vaccination and CD4 T cells after COVID-19. About the research overall: Six male and four female convalescents took part, two of them Hispanic.

Documented treatment: approximately 9-day PBMC culture with coronavirus spike peptide pools or control peptides (ViraFEST assay). On this clonotype itself: The target antigen is unknown.

Cultured CD4+ T cell DNA underwent sequencing with the Oncomine TCR Beta short-read assay. TCRdb fed the PCR reads into MiXCR, producing one record per CDR3 protein. Of fewer than 12,000 distinct CDR3 sequences in the sample, approximately 20% were seen once. Trimming removed 0 bases from V and 1 base from J, with 6 bases in between. The CDR3 loop spans 14 amino acids. Looked up from germline, CDR1 is LGHNA and CDR2 is YNFKEQ. This material consisted of CD4+ T cells from blood, cultured in vitro, taken after SARS-CoV-2 vaccination. The chain joins TRBV4-2 to TRBJ1-1; D unresolved. The clonotype comes from a human donor who had recovered from COVID-19. The chain's CDR3 is CASSQEVPNTEAFF. The DNA for the CDR3 is TGTGCCAGCAGCCAAGAAGTGCCGAACACTGAAGCTTTCTTT.